The rows below give T cell receptor beta chains drawn from one sample of a study of blood T cell repertoires in COVID-19. Measured with immunoSEQ multiplex PCR; TCRdb has only the in-frame clones, and not every one. This sample has approximately 240,000 clones, with roughly nine tenths found just once. The sample was PBMCs or T cells enriched from blood (not recorded which). All receptors come from a woman aged 18-29 years in a cohort exposed to, infected with or recovered from COVID-19 (not recorded which). Both conserved end residues are part of each CDR3. The D gene is left open where the match is weak. Rows may omit the clone size; those that give it use once, few, many or a size class.

clone size	J gene	D gene	V gene	CDR3 protein	CDR3 DNA
.	TRBJ1-1	.	TRBV11-2	CASSLTWGEMNTEAFF	TGTGCCAGCAGTTTAACGTGGGGGGAGATGAACACTGAAGCTTTCTTT
.	TRBJ1-2	.	TRBV14	CASSQVHGQIDPSYGYTF	TGTGCCAGCAGCCAAGTACACGGACAAATAGATCCGAGCTATGGCTACACCTTC
.	TRBJ1-5	TRBD1	TRBV24-1	CATSGQGGNQPQHF	TGTGCCACCTCGGGACAGGGGGGCAATCAGCCCCAGCATTTT
.	TRBJ2-1	.	TRBV12-2	CASRLEGESYNEQFF	TGTGCAAGTCGCTTAGAGGGGGAGTCCTACAATGAGCAGTTCTTC
.	TRBJ2-1	.	TRBV19	CATLQDGTYNEQFF	TGTGCCACCCTGCAGGACGGGACCTACAATGAGCAGTTCTTC
.	TRBJ1-5	.	TRBV28	CASSTIRGRDQPQHF	TGTGCCAGCAGTACCATCAGGGGAAGGGATCAGCCCCAGCATTTT
.	TRBJ2-7	.	TRBV2	CASSEMGHEQYF	TGTGCCAGCAGTGAAATGGGGCACGAGCAGTACTTC
.	TRBJ2-1	.	TRBV6-1	CASSENDGQGNNEQFF	TGTGCCAGCAGTGAAAACGACGGGCAGGGAAACAATGAGCAGTTCTTC
.	TRBJ1-4	.	TRBV5-1	CASSLDPLAVANEKLFF	TGCGCCAGCAGCTTGGACCCGCTCGCGGTAGCTAATGAAAAACTGTTTTTT
.	TRBJ2-7	TRBD1	TRBV3-1/TRBV3-2	CASSQQDRSSYEQYF	TGTGCCAGCAGCCAGCAGGACAGGAGCTCCTACGAGCAGTACTTC
.	TRBJ1-3	.	TRBV4-1	CASSHTPDTGNTIYF	TGCGCCAGCAGCCACACTCCTGACACTGGAAACACCATATATTTT
.	TRBJ2-7	TRBD2	TRBV18	CASSPLGLAREQYF	TGTGCCAGCTCCCCCTTGGGACTAGCGAGGGAGCAGTACTTC
once	TRBJ2-1	TRBD2	TRBV30	CAWSGGLAGTLLELEQFF	TGTGCCTGGAGTGGGGGACTAGCGGGAACCCTATTAGAATTAGAGCAGTTCTTC
few	TRBJ1-4	TRBD1	TRBV5-1	CASSIRTGGNEKLFF	TGCGCCAGCAGCATACGGACAGGGGGGAATGAAAAACTGTTTTTT
few	TRBJ1-1	TRBD1	TRBV9	CASSAHPGGGNTEAFF	TGTGCCAGCAGCGCCCACCCAGGGGGCGGGAACACTGAAGCTTTCTTT
once	TRBJ2-5	.	TRBV18	CASSLDRETQYF	TGTGCCAGCTCTCTTGACAGGGAGACCCAGTACTTC
.	TRBJ1-3	.	TRBV19	CASSISGGGNTIYF	TGTGCCAGTAGTATTTCGGGAGGAGGAAACACCATATATTTT
many	TRBJ1-4	.	TRBV18	CASSPDTGTTNEKLFF	TGTGCCAGCTCACCAGATACAGGGACAACTAATGAAAAACTGTTTTTT
.	TRBJ2-3	TRBD2	TRBV7-9	CASSFPSGGPSTDTQYF	TGTGCCAGCAGCTTCCCTAGCGGGGGACCTAGCACAGATACGCAGTATTTT
once	TRBJ2-7	.	TRBV21-1	CASSASRGPSSYEQYF	TGTGCCAGCAGCGCCAGCAGGGGCCCCAGCTCCTACGAGCAGTACTTC
few	TRBJ1-6	TRBD1	TRBV6-5	CASSIQGTNSPLHF	TGTGCCAGCAGTATACAGGGGACAAATTCACCCCTCCACTTT
.	TRBJ2-1	TRBD2	TRBV2	CASIPRDYLMGGGYNEQFF	TGTGCCAGCATCCCCCGGGACTACCTCATGGGGGGGGGCTACAATGAGCAGTTCTTC
.	TRBJ2-1	TRBD2	TRBV5-1	CASSFRTSASSSYNEQFF	TGCGCCAGCAGCTTTAGGACTAGCGCCTCGAGCTCCTACAATGAGCAGTTCTTC
.	TRBJ1-1	TRBD1	TRBV18	CASSPPVTGKNTEAFF	TGTGCCAGCTCACCACCGGTGACAGGGAAGAACACTGAAGCTTTCTTT
.	TRBJ2-7	TRBD1	TRBV28	CASSSPGQGAFEQYF	TGTGCCAGCAGTTCCCCGGGACAGGGGGCCTTCGAGCAGTACTTC
once	TRBJ1-2	TRBD1	TRBV28	CASSLDRGYGYTF	TGTGCCAGCAGTTTAGACAGGGGATATGGCTACACCTTC
.	TRBJ2-2	TRBD1	TRBV9	CASSVTVPGQGEPTGELFF	TGTGCCAGCAGCGTAACAGTACCGGGACAGGGGGAACCCACCGGGGAGCTGTTTTTT
.	TRBJ1-2	.	TRBV5-1	CASSFSSEDGYTF	TGCGCCAGCAGCTTCTCAAGCGAGGATGGCTACACCTTC
.	TRBJ2-1	TRBD2	TRBV9	CASSVDGGRSYNEQFF	TGTGCCAGCAGCGTAGACGGCGGGAGGTCCTACAATGAGCAGTTCTTC
.	TRBJ2-1	TRBD2	TRBV27	CASSSGLAGRQQFF	TGTGCCAGCAGTTCCGGACTAGCGGGGCGCCAGCAGTTCTTC
.	TRBJ2-7	TRBD2	TRBV7-9	CASSSRLAGEDREYF	TGTGCCAGCAGCTCTCGACTAGCGGGAGAGGATCGGGAGTACTTC
.	TRBJ1-6	.	TRBV7-2	CASRGVRDSPLHF	TGTGCCAGCAGAGGGGTCAGGGATTCACCCCTCCACTTT
.	TRBJ2-4	.	TRBV28	CASSQRLLLAKNIQYF	TGTGCCAGCAGTCAGAGGCTTCTCTTAGCCAAAAACATTCAGTACTTC
.	TRBJ2-5	.	TRBV27	CASSRQTEETQYF	TGTGCCAGCAGTCGACAGACCGAAGAGACCCAGTACTTC
.	TRBJ2-1	TRBD2	TRBV3-1/TRBV3-2	CASSQTGTSGPSPNEQFF	TGTGCCAGCAGCCAGACCGGGACTAGCGGACCCTCTCCCAATGAGCAGTTCTTC
once	TRBJ2-7	.	TRBV7-3	CASSLRGGESEQYF	TGTGCCAGCAGCTTAAGGGGGGGCGAAAGCGAGCAGTACTTC
once	TRBJ1-5	.	TRBV27	CASSPAGGQPQHF	TGTGCCAGCAGTCCGGCGGGGGGTCAGCCCCAGCATTTT
.	TRBJ2-2	.	TRBV27	CASSYSLGTGELFF	TGTGCCAGCAGTTACAGTCTGGGCACCGGGGAGCTGTTTTTT
.	TRBJ1-1	.	TRBV5-1	CASSLDSLNTEAFF	TGCGCCAGCAGCTTGGATTCTTTGAACACTGAAGCTTTCTTT
.	TRBJ2-7	TRBD2	TRBV6-5	CASSYFIAGENEQYF	TGTGCCAGCAGTTACTTCATAGCGGGAGAAAACGAGCAGTACTTC